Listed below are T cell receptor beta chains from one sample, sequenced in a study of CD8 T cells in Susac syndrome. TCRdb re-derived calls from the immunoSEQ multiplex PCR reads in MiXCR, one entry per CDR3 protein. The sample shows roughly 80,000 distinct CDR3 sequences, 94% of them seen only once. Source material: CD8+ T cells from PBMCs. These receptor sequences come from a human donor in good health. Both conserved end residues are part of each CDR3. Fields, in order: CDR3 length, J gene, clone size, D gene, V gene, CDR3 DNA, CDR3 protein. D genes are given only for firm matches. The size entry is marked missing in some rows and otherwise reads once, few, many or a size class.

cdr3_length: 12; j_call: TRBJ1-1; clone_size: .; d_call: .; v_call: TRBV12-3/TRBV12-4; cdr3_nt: TGTGCCAGCAGTTTTTGGGGGACTGAAGCTTTCTTT; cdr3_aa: CASSFWGTEAFF
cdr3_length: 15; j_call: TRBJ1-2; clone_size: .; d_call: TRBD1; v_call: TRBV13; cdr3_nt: TGTGCCAGCAGCCAAAGGGGACAGAGCCTCTATGGCTACACCTTC; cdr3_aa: CASSQRGQSLYGYTF
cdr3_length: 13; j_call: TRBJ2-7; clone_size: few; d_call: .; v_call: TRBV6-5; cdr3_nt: TGTGCCAGCAGCCCCGGGAGCTCCTACGAGCAGTACTTC; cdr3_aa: CASSPGSSYEQYF
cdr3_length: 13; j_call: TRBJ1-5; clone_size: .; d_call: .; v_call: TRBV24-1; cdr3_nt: TGTGCCACCAGTGACGGGGGACGGGAGCCCCAGCATTTT; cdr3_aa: CATSDGGREPQHF
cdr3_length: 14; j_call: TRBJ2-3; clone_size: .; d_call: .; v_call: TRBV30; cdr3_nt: TGTGCCGGCTCGGAAGGCCCGAGCACAGATACGCAGTATTTT; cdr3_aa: CAGSEGPSTDTQYF
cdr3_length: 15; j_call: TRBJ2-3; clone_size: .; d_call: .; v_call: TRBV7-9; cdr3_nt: TGTGCCAGCAGCTTACTGGGACCTAGCACAGATACGCAGTATTTT; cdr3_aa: CASSLLGPSTDTQYF
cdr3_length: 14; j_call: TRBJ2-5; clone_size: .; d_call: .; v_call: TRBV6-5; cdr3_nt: TGTGCCAGCAGTTACATGGGGGGCCAAGAGACCCAGTACTTC; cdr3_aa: CASSYMGGQETQYF
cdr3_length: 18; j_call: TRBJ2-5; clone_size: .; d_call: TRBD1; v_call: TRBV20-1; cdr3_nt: TGCAGTGCTCGCAGATCCGGGACAGGGGTGTCCATCCAAGAGACCCAGTACTTC; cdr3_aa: CSARRSGTGVSIQETQYF
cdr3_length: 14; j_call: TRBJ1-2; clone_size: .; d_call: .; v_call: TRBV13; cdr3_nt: TGTGCCAGCAGCTTGCCCTGGGGCAGGGATGGCTACACCTTC; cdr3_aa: CASSLPWGRDGYTF
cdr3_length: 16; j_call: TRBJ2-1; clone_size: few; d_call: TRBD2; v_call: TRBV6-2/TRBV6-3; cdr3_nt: TGTGCCAGCAGTTCACTCACCCTAGCGGAGTCCAATGAGCAGTTCTTC; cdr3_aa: CASSSLTLAESNEQFF
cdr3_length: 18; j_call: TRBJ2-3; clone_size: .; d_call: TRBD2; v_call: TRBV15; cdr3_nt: TGTGCCACCAGCCGAGGACTAGCGGGAGGACTTTTCCTCGATACGCAGTATTTT; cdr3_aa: CATSRGLAGGLFLDTQYF
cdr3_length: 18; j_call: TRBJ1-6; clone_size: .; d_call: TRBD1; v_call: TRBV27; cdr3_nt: TGTGCCAGCAGTCCGGGACAGGGCATAAGCTCCTATAATTCACCCCTCCACTTT; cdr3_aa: CASSPGQGISSYNSPLHF
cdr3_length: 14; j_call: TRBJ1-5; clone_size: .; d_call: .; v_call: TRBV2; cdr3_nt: TGTGCCAGCAGTCCAGGGTGGGGAAATCAGCCCCAGCATTTT; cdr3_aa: CASSPGWGNQPQHF
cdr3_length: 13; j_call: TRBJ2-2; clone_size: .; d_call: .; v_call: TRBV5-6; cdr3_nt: TGTGCCAGCAGCCGAGGGGTCACCGGGGAGCTGTTTTTT; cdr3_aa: CASSRGVTGELFF
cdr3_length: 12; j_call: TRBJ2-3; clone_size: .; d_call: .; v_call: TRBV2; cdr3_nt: TGTGCCAGCAGTCCAAGATTCGGTACGCAGTATTTT; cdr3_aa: CASSPRFGTQYF
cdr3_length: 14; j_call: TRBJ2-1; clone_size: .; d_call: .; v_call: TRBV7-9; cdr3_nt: TGTGCCAGCAGCCTTCCGACCAGACCCAGGGAGCAGTTCTTC; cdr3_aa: CASSLPTRPREQFF
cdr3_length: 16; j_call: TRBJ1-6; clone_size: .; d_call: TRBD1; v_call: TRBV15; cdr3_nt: TGTGCCACCAGCAGAGCTCAGACAGGGGTTGATTCACCCCTCCACTTT; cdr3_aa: CATSRAQTGVDSPLHF
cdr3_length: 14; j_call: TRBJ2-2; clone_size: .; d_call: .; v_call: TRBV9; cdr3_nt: TGTGCCAGCAACCCAACGGACAGCCACTGGGAGCTGTTTTTT; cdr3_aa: CASNPTDSHWELFF
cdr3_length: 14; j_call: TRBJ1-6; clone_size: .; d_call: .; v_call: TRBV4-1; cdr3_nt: TGCGCCAGCAGCCCCACCCCAGGGAATTCACCCCTCCACTTT; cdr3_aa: CASSPTPGNSPLHF
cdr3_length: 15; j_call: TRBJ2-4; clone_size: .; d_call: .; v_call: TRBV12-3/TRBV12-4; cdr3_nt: TGTGCCAGCAGTCCTCCCGGGGCAGGGGATCCCATTCAGTACTTC; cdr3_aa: CASSPPGAGDPIQYF
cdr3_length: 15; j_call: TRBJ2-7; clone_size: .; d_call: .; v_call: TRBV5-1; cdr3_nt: TGCGCCAGCAGCTTGAAAGTAGACAGTTCGGGCGAGCAGTACTTC; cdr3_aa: CASSLKVDSSGEQYF
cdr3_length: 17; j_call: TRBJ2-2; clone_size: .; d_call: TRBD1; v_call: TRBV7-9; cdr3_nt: TGTGCCAGCAGCCCCCACGGACAGGGAGGGAACACCGGGGAGCTGTTTTTT; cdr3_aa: CASSPHGQGGNTGELFF
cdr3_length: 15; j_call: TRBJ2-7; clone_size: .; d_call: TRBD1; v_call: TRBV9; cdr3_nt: TGTGCCAGCAGCGTAGAAGGACAGGGGGCCTACGAGCAGTACTTC; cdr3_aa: CASSVEGQGAYEQYF
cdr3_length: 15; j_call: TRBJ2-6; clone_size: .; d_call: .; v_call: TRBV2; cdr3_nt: TGTGCCAGCAGTGTCGATTTCTCTGGGGCCAACGTCCTGACTTTC; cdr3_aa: CASSVDFSGANVLTF
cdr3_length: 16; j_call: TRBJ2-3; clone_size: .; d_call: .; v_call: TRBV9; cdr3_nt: TGTGCCAGCAGCGTAGAACTATACCTCAGCACAGATACGCAGTATTTT; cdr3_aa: CASSVELYLSTDTQYF
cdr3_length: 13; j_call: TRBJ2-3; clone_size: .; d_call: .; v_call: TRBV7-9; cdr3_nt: TGTGCCAGCGGGGTTCCCACCACAGATACGCAGTATTTT; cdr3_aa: CASGVPTTDTQYF
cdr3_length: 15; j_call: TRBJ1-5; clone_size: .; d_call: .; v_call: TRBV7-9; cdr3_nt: TGTGCCAGCAGCTTAGAGGGGCGGGGGCCTCAGCCCCAGCATTTT; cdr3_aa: CASSLEGRGPQPQHF
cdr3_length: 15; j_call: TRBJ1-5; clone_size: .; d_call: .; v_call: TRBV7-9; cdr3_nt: TGTGCCAGCAGCTCCCGGACAGAGAGCAATCAGCCCCAGCATTTT; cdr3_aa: CASSSRTESNQPQHF
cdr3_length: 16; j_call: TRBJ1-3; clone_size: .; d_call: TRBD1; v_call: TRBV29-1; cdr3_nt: TGCAGCGTTGTGGGAACAGGGGATCTCTCTGGAAACACCATATATTTT; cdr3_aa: CSVVGTGDLSGNTIYF
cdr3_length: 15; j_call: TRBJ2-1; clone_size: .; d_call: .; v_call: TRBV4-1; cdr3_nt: TGCGCCAGCAGCTACAATGTGCAGGGGGGCAATGAGCAGTTCTTC; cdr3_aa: CASSYNVQGGNEQFF
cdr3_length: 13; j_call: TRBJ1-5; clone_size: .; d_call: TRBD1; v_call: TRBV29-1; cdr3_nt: TGCAGCGCCCGGACAGGAAGCAATCAGCCCCAGCATTTT; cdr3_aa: CSARTGSNQPQHF
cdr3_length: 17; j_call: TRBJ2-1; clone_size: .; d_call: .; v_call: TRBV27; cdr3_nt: TGTGCCAGCAGTTCCCTAAGGAGCGGGTCGGACGTTTGGGAGCAGTTCTTC; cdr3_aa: CASSSLRSGSDVWEQFF
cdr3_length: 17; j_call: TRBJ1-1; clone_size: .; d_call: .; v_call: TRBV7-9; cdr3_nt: TGTGCCAGCAGTTTGGTCCCGGGTCGCCTACCGAACACTGAAGCTTTCTTT; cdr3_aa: CASSLVPGRLPNTEAFF
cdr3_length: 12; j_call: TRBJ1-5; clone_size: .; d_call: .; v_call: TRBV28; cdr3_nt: TGTGCCAGCAGCGCTGACACCGAACCCCAGCATTTT; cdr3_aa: CASSADTEPQHF
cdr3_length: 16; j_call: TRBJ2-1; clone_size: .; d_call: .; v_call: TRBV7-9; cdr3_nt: TGTGCCAGCAGCGCGCGGGACTGGTCTTCCTACAATGAGCAGTTCTTC; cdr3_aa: CASSARDWSSYNEQFF
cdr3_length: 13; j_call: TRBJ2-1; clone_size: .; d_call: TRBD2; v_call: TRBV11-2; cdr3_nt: TGTGCCAGCAGCTTAGCAGTAGCGGGCGAGCAGTTCTTC; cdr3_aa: CASSLAVAGEQFF